The T cell receptor beta chain described here comes from a study of T cells in Graves' hyperthyroidism and ophthalmopathy. Study-wide context: Peripheral blood was acquired at first diagnosis, ahead of any therapy whatsoever.

This clonotype appeared many times. Antigen unknown. TCR beta CDR3 region amplification was performed from RNA transcripts. The HTBI primer set was used in a first-round RT-PCR of the TCR CDR3. Each CDR3 protein gets one entry after TCRdb re-called the multiplex PCR reads with MiXCR. This sample has about 250,000 distinct CDR3 sequences, with roughly 22% found just once. This CDR3 comprises 14 residues. V lost 1 base and J lost 4; bases outside the gene matches: 3. Germline CDR1 and CDR2: LGHDT and YNNKEL (reference sequence). General study findings and limits: Most clonotypes that expanded in the thyroid above 0.001 also showed up in blood.

Sequenced material: blood. The receptor was isolated from a young man with Graves' ophthalmopathy. This rearrangement joins TRBV3-1 to TRBJ2-7; 8 nucleotides align to TRBD1. CDR3 residues: CASSQGTGKYEQYF. The CDR3 nucleotides read TGTGCCAGCAGCCAAGGGACAGGGAAGTACGAGCAGTACTTC.